The 9 T cell receptor beta chains presented below share a single source sample, sequenced in a study of T cells after posttransplantation cyclophosphamide. Only in-frame clones appear in the TCRdb table, and some are missing; sequencing was by immunoSEQ multiplex PCR. The sample shows about 22,000 clones, 73% of them seen only once. Sequenced sample: memory CD4+ T cells sorted from PBMCs. Every receptor here comes from a woman aged 55-69 years in good health, CMV-negative, and a related stem cell transplant donor.

The chain is built from TRBV9 and TRBJ2-7; the match to TRBD1 covers 11 bases. The CDR3 runs to 14 residues. In germline, CDR1 is SGDLS, CDR2 YYNGEE. V shed 3 bases and J 4 bases; nucleotides not matched to a gene: 3. Here the CDR3 DNA reads TGTGCCAGCAGCGACCGGGACAGGGGGTACGAGCAGTACTTC. Residues: CASSDRDRGYEQYF. The full variable domain, its missing parts supplied by reference TRBV9 and TRBJ2-7, is DSGVTQTPKHLITATGQRVTLRCSPRSGDLSVYWYQQSLDQGLQFLIQYYNGEERAKGNILERFSAQQFPDLHSELNLSSLELGDSALYFCASSDRDRGYEQYFGPGTRLTVT.

The chain joins TRBV5-1 to TRBJ2-5; TRBD2 agrees at 7 bases. Germline lookup yields CDR1 SGHRS and CDR2 YFSETQ. This CDR3 is built from 14 residues. J was trimmed by 3 bases and V by 6 bases; bases with no gene match: 8. CDR3 DNA sequence: TGCGCCAGCACCACGTGGGGGAGGGAAGAGACCCAGTACTTC. This sequence encodes CASTTWGREETQYF.

V usage is TRBV19 and J usage is TRBJ2-1, with D hard to call. This CDR3 contains 13 residues. Germline CDR1 LNHDA, CDR2 SQIVND (reference sequence). V gave up 3 bases and J gave up 4 bases, with 7 bases separating them. The CDR3 region is CASSIVRYNEQFF. As DNA, the CDR3 is TGTGCCAGTAGTATCGTTAGATACAATGAGCAGTTCTTC.

This chain connects TRBV7-2 to TRBJ2-1; 14 bases agree with TRBD2. V dropped 5 bases and J dropped 7; count of bases not matched to a gene: 13. The CDR3 has 18 amino acids. The germline CDR1 and CDR2 sequences are SGHTA and FQGNSA. Here the CDR3 reads CASSPGTSGRRVGNEQFF. Here the CDR3 DNA reads TGTGCCAGCAGCCCAGGGACTAGCGGGAGAAGGGTCGGGAATGAGCAGTTCTTC. The full variable domain, its missing parts supplied by reference TRBV7-2 and TRBJ2-1, is GAGVSQSPSNKVTEKGKDVELRCDPISGHTALYWYRQSLGQGLEFLIYFQGNSAPDKSGLPSDRFSAERTGGSVSTLTIQRTQQEDSAVYLCASSPGTSGRRVGNEQFFGPGTRLTVL.

The chain joins TRBV2 to TRBJ2-5; D unresolved. Germline loops: CDR1 SNHLY, CDR2 FYNNEI. Between the trimmed V and J ends, which lost 1 base and 6 bases, there was a span of 3 bases. The CDR3 covers 11 residues. The CDR3 region is CASSEGQTQYF. In DNA form, the CDR3 reads TGTGCCAGCAGTGAAGGGCAGACCCAGTACTTC.

The rearrangement uses TRBV19 and TRBJ2-7, with a tentative D call TRBD1 (6 bases). CDR3 length: 15 residues. The V gene's germline CDR1 is LNHDA and CDR2 SQIVND (reference sequence). The germline V and J ends were trimmed by 5 bases and 1 base, with 15 bases remaining between them. CDR3 amino acids: CASSRQDLTSYEQYF. The CDR3 DNA follows: TGTGCCAGTAGTCGACAGGATCTAACTTCCTACGAGCAGTACTTC.

CDR3 loop: CASSSGLAGGSYNEQFF. DNA of the CDR3: TGTGCCAGCAGCTCCGGACTAGCGGGGGGATCCTACAATGAGCAGTTCTTC. The chain uses TRBV7-6 and TRBJ2-1; 14 nucleotides match TRBD2. CDR3 length equals 17 residues. Germline assignment: CDR1 SGHVS and CDR2 FNYEAQ. V lost 4 bases, J lost 1 base, and 3 bases stayed unmatched. Full variable domain (remainder filled in from reference TRBV7-6 and TRBJ2-1): GAGVSQSPRYKVTKRGQDVALRCDPISGHVSLYWYRQALGQGPEFLTYFNYEAQQDKSGLPNDRFSAERPEGSISTLTIQRTEQRDSAMYRCASSSGLAGGSYNEQFFGPGTRLTVL.

This rearrangement joins TRBV5-1 to TRBJ2-5; TRBD2 matches at 8 bases. Unmatched junction bases numbered 10, after V lost 6 bases and J lost 0 bases. Germline V lookup: CDR1 SGHRS, CDR2 YFSETQ. This CDR3 is built from 16 residues. CDR3 in amino acids: CASTEILAGNQETQYF. The CDR3 coding sequence is TGCGCCAGCACGGAGATCTTAGCGGGGAACCAAGAGACCCAGTACTTC.

The V gene is TRBV19, the J gene TRBJ1-5; D is perhaps TRBD1 (5 bases). Trimming pared 6 bases from V and 5 bases from J, leaving 8 bases between. Germline V gene lookup returns CDR1 LNHDA and CDR2 SQIVND (reference sequence). This CDR3 has 12 amino acids. CDR3 residues: CASRGADQPQHF. DNA of the CDR3: TGTGCCAGTAGAGGGGCCGATCAGCCCCAGCATTTT.